The entry below describes one T cell receptor (beta chain). The V and J ends lost 4 bases and 4 bases, in that order; junction bases with no gene match: 7. The CDR3 runs 16 residues. Germline CDR1 and CDR2: SGHNT and YYREEE (reference sequence). These data belong to a study of blood T cell repertoires in COVID-19. In the study overall: Samples came from the United States, Italy and Spain, spanning acute and convalescent COVID-19. The cDNA or gDNA used as material had been derived from T cells, B-cell-depleted T cells, or PBMCs.

As originally analysed: Reference gene primer amplification yielded estimated nucleated cell counts. The table came from immunoSEQ multiplex PCR; TCRdb's copy has only in-frame clones and leaves some out. V and J calls and clone size come straight from that table; D and trimming were deduced from the DNA. The sample shows 200,000 to 300,000 clones, around four fifths of them seen only once. The rearrangement joins TRBV5-4 to TRBJ1-5, with 11 positions matching TRBD1. This TCR was recovered from a man aged 25 to 40 who had recovered from COVID-19. The sequenced sample was peripheral blood. The chain's CDR3 is CASSRTGTGGNQPQHF. The CDR3 DNA sequence: TGTGCCAGCAGCCGAACCGGGACAGGGGGGAATCAGCCCCAGCATTTT.